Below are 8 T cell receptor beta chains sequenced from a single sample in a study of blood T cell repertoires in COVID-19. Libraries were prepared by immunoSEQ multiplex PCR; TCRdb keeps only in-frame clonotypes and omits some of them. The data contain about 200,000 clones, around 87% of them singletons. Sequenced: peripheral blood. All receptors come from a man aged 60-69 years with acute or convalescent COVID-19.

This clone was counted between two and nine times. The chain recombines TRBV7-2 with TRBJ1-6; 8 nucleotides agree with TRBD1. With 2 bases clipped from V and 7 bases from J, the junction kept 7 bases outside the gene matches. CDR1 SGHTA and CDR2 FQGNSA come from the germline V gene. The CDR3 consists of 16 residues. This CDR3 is CASSLSAGGANSPLHF. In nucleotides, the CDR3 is TGTGCCAGCAGCTTATCCGCAGGGGGCGCGAATTCACCCCTCCACTTT.

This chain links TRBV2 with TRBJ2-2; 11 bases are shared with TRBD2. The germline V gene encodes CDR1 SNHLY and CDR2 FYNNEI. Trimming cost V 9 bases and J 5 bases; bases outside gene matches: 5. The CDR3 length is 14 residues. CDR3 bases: TGTGCCAGGGGGACTAGCGGCCAGACCGGGGAGCTGTTTTTT. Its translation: CARGTSGQTGELFF.

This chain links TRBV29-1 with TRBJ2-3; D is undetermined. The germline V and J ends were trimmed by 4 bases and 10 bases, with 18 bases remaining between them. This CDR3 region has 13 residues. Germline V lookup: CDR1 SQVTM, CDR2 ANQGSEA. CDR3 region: CSVVSLVATAQYF. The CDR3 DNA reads TGCAGCGTTGTCTCCTTAGTAGCCACGGCGCAGTATTTT.

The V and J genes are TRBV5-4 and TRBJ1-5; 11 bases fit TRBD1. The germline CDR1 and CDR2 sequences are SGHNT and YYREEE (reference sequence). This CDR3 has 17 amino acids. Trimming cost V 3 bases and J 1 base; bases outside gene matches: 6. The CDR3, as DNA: TGTGCCAGCAGCTGGGGGACAGGGGGTAAGAGCAATCAGCCCCAGCATTTT. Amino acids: CASSWGTGGKSNQPQHF. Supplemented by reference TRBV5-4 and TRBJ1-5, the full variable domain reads ETGVTQSPTHLIKTRGQQVTLRCSSQSGHNTVSWYQQALGQGPQFIFQYYREEENGRGNFPPRFSGLQFPNYSSELNVNALELDDSALYLCASSWGTGGKSNQPQHFGDGTRLSIL.

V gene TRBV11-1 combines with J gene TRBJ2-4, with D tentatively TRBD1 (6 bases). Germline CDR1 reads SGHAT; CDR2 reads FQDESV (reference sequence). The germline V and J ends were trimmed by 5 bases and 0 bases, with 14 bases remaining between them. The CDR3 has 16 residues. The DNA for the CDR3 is TGTGCCAGCAGCAAGGACAGCAATGTAGCCAAAAACATTCAGTACTTC. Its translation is CASSKDSNVAKNIQYF.

As DNA, the CDR3 is TGCAGCGCTGCCGTCGGGGGCACAGATACGCAGTATTTT. This gives the protein CSAAVGGTDTQYF. The gene calls are TRBV29-1 and TRBJ2-3; possible D gene TRBD2, 5 bases. The germline CDR1 and CDR2 sequences are SQVTM and ANQGSEA. Trimming took 7 bases from V and 1 from J, leaving 12 bases between them. There are 13 residues in the CDR3.

CDR3 nucleotides: TGCGCCAGCAGCTCCCGGACAGGGGGAGGAAACACCATATATTTT. Translated, it gives CASSSRTGGGNTIYF. The rearrangement joins TRBV5-1 to TRBJ1-3; 10 bases are shared with TRBD1. Per germline, CDR1 SGHRS and CDR2 YFSETQ. The CDR3 has 15 amino acids. The V segment lost 3 bases and the J segment 4 bases; nucleotides outside the gene matches: 4.

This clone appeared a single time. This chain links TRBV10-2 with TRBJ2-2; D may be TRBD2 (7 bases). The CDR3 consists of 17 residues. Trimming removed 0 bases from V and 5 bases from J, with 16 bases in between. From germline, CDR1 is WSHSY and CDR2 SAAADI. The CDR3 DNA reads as TGCGCCAGCAGTGAGTCGAAAAGGGGAGGGGGAACCGGGGAGCTGTTTTTT. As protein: CASSESKRGGGTGELFF.